These 7 T cell receptor beta chains were sequenced from one sample in a study of T cells in Graves' hyperthyroidism and ophthalmopathy. Regions amplified from RNA transcripts were the TCR beta CDR3 regions. The TCR CDR3 was amplified in a first-round RT-PCR using the HTBI primer set. TCRdb used MiXCR to reprocess the multiplex PCR reads, holding one entry per CDR3 protein. The table lists about 600,000 distinct CDR3 sequences, 13% to 15% of them singletons. The specimen was blood. The receptors derive from a woman between 45 and 65 years old with Graves' ophthalmopathy.

This clonotype was seen many times. DNA for the CDR3: TGTGCCAGCAGTGAGACTAGCGTAGATACGCAGTATTTT. The encoded protein is CASSETSVDTQYF. The chain joins TRBV12-3 or TRBV12-4 to TRBJ2-3; 8 bases match TRBD2. J gave up 5 bases and V 5 bases, and 3 bases lay outside the gene matches. The CDR3 is made up of 13 amino acids.

The sample holds many counts of this clonotype. V gene TRBV20-1 combines with J gene TRBJ2-1; D is perhaps TRBD1 (6 bases). The V gene lost 2 bases and the J gene lost 0 bases, with 14 bases spanning the gap. This CDR3 region has 16 residues. CDR1 DFQATT and CDR2 SNEGSKA come from the germline V gene (reference sequence). The CDR3 DNA reads TGCAGTGCTAGAAGGGGGATACTCGGCTCCTACAATGAGCAGTTCTTC. Translated: CSARRGILGSYNEQFF.

This clonotype was seen ten or more times. This sequence joins TRBV27 and TRBJ2-7; 8 positions match TRBD2. Germline CDR1 MNHEY, CDR2 SMNVEV (reference sequence). Trimming took 5 bases from V and 2 from J; bases not matched to a gene: 5. This CDR3 spans 14 amino acids. DNA for the CDR3: TGTGCCAGCAGTCCTATGGGACTAGCCTACGAGCAGTACTTC. Translation: CASSPMGLAYEQYF.

The chain employs TRBV9 and TRBJ1-3; no definite D call. In germline, CDR1 is SGDLS, CDR2 YYNGEE. This CDR3 spans 16 amino acids. V gave up 3 bases and J gave up 0 bases, with 13 bases separating them. CDR3 sequence: CASSDGSQPSGNTIYF. The CDR3 coding sequence is TGTGCCAGCAGCGACGGGAGCCAACCCTCTGGAAACACCATATATTTT.

The chain carries TRBV2 and TRBJ2-2; a possible D gene is TRBD1 (6 bases). Trimming removed 7 bases from V and 6 bases from J, with 18 bases in between. Germline loops: CDR1 SNHLY, CDR2 FYNNEI. The CDR3 is 15 amino acids. The CDR3 is CASILGALTPGELFF. The CDR3 nucleotides are TGTGCCAGCATATTGGGGGCGCTTACACCCGGGGAGCTGTTTTTT.

The chain carries TRBV9 and TRBJ2-1; tentatively, D is TRBD1 (5 bases). The germline gives CDR1 SGDLS, CDR2 YYNGEE. V lost 4 bases and J 5 bases, leaving 13 bases between the germline ends. The CDR3 sequence is 14 residues long. The chain's CDR3 is CASSQRDRDNEQFF. DNA of the CDR3: TGTGCCAGCAGCCAAAGAGACAGAGACAATGAGCAGTTCTTC.

This clonotype was recorded at least ten times. The chain combines TRBV3-1 with TRBJ1-1, with D perhaps matching TRBD1 (6 bases). CDR1 LGHDT and CDR2 YNNKEL come from the germline V gene (reference sequence). The CDR3 totals 14 residues. The V gene lost 6 bases and the J gene lost 4 bases, with 15 bases spanning the gap. CDR3 sequence: CASRHREAGTEAFF. The CDR3 DNA is TGTGCCAGCAGGCACAGGGAGGCCGGCACTGAAGCTTTCTTT.